This record concerns one T cell receptor beta chain sequence. The CDR3 extends over 15 amino acids. With V trimmed by 4 bases and J by 4 bases, 2 bases remained unmatched. Per the germline V gene, CDR1 is LNHDA and CDR2 is SQIVND (reference sequence). The entry originates in a study of blood T cell repertoires in COVID-19. The cohort comprised adults aged roughly 18 to 95 years residing in about 25 US areas. Clones were read by immunoSEQ multiplex PCR, and TCRdb kept only the in-frame ones, dropping some. Counted here are 310,000 or so clones, 87% occurring once; the ten biggest clones make up 6% to 7%.

The chain couples TRBV19 to TRBJ2-1; 12 nucleotides match TRBD2. The clonotype was recovered from a woman in her thirties or forties who had recovered from COVID-19. The sequenced sample was PBMCs or T cells enriched from blood (not recorded which). CDR3 DNA: TGTGCCAGTAGTACTAGCGGGAGGGCGTACAATGAGCAGTTCTTC. It encodes CASSTSGRAYNEQFF.